The 14 T cell receptor beta chains below all came from one sample that was sequenced in a study of a mutant IDH1 vaccine in newly diagnosed glioma. Their cognate antigens are unknown. Time point here: week 5, during vaccination. In every dose of vaccine, 300 ug of mutant IDH1 20-mer peptide was given alongside topical imiquimod. Only in-frame clones appear in the TCRdb table, and some are missing; sequencing was by immunoSEQ multiplex PCR. The data show 75,000 to 85,000 clones, with over 75% seen just once and roughly 0.56% held by the top ten. Sequencing used PBMCs, obtained from a glioma patient whose treatment included an IDH1 peptide vaccine. Receptor source: a woman between 45 and 65 years old with glioma.

The chain couples TRBV5-1 to TRBJ2-7; unclear D gene. This CDR3 has 15 amino acids. Trimming pared 0 bases from V and 5 bases from J, leaving 15 bases between. From germline, CDR1 is SGHRS and CDR2 YFSETQ. CDR3 in DNA: TGCGCCAGCAGCTTGGGCCCTTGGAATCACCACGAGCAGTACTTC. Residues: CASSLGPWNHHEQYF.

This clone showed up just once. This chain's CDR3 is CASRPPRGEGSPLHF. The CDR3 DNA follows: TGTGCCAGCAGGCCTCCCCGAGGGGAGGGATCACCCCTCCACTTT. J is TRBJ1-6 and V is TRBV28, with D perhaps matching TRBD1 (5 bases). V was shortened by 6 bases and J by 10 bases, with 19 bases between the two germline ends. The germline gives CDR1 MDHEN, CDR2 SYDVKM. CDR3 length: 15 amino acids.

The V and J genes are TRBV6-5 and TRBJ2-7; TRBD1 matches at 10 bases. The CDR3 is 15 residues long. The germline V gene has CDR1 MNHEY and CDR2 SVGAGI. Trimming removed 2 bases from V and 3 bases from J; junction bases left unmatched: 4. CDR3 nucleotide sequence: TGTGCCAGCAGTTACCGGGACAGGGGAATCTACGAGCAGTACTTC. Its translation is CASSYRDRGIYEQYF.

The V gene is TRBV11-2, the J gene TRBJ2-7; 7 bases align to TRBD2. The CDR3 has 17 amino acids. J was trimmed by 3 bases and V by 3 bases; bases with no gene match: 14. Germline CDR1 reads SGHAT; CDR2 reads FQNNGV. DNA for the CDR3: TGTGCCAGCAGCTTTGTTGGGACTACCTCATCCTTCTACGAGCAGTACTTC. It codes for CASSFVGTTSSFYEQYF.

This clone appeared once. V usage is TRBV5-1 and J usage is TRBJ2-1, with 9 bases identical to TRBD2. V gave up 2 bases and J gave up 0 bases; unmatched junction bases: 0. Germline values: CDR1 SGHRS, CDR2 YFSETQ. The CDR3 spans 15 residues. The CDR3 here is CASSFSGSSYNEQFF. The CDR3 DNA reads as TGCGCCAGCAGCTTTAGCGGGAGCTCCTACAATGAGCAGTTCTTC.

The chain combines TRBV7-9 with TRBJ1-5; D unresolved. V was pared by 4 bases and J by 8 bases, with 15 bases between. The germline V gene encodes CDR1 SEHNR and CDR2 FQNEAQ (reference sequence). The CDR3 extends over 14 amino acids. In nucleotides, the CDR3 is TGTGCCAGCAGCTCAGCGGGTTATGGGGAGCCCCAGCATTTT. This gives the protein CASSSAGYGEPQHF.

The chain recombines TRBV9 with TRBJ2-1; D gene uncertain. The V end was cut by 0 bases, the J end by 7 bases, with 5 bases between. The CDR3 runs to 12 residues. Germline lookup yields CDR1 SGDLS and CDR2 YYNGEE. The CDR3 protein is CASSVEGNEQFF. CDR3 DNA: TGTGCCAGCAGCGTAGAGGGAAATGAGCAGTTCTTC.

The V and J genes are TRBV18 and TRBJ1-3; D remains ambiguous. V was clipped by 3 bases and J by 4 bases, with 10 bases between them. This CDR3 spans 14 amino acids. Germline-derived CDR1 and CDR2 are KGHSH and LQKENI. The CDR3 loop reads CASSPPSVGNTIYF. CDR3 in DNA: TGTGCCAGCTCACCCCCCTCGGTCGGAAACACCATATATTTT.

V is TRBV7-6 and J is TRBJ2-2, with 8 positions matching TRBD1. CDR1 is SGHVS and CDR2 is FNYEAQ in the germline V gene. The CDR3 is 16 residues long. V dropped 5 bases and J dropped 6; count of bases not matched to a gene: 11. In DNA, the CDR3 is TGTGCCAGCAGCGCCTCGGACAGGGAAGTTTCCGGGGAGCTGTTTTTT. The encoded protein is CASSASDREVSGELFF.

The rearrangement uses TRBV27 and TRBJ2-2, with D possibly being TRBD1 (5 bases). The CDR3 runs to 15 residues. CDR1 MNHEY and CDR2 SMNVEV come from the germline V gene (reference sequence). The V gene lost 3 bases and the J gene lost 5 bases, with 13 bases spanning the gap. Here the CDR3 reads CASSFGQGWTGELFF. CDR3 nucleotide sequence: TGTGCCAGCAGTTTTGGGCAGGGATGGACCGGGGAGCTGTTTTTT.

This chain connects TRBV5-1 to TRBJ1-4, with D possibly being TRBD1 (5 bases). Trimming shortened V by 0 bases and J by 8 bases, and 8 bases separated the two germline ends. Germline V lookup: CDR1 SGHRS, CDR2 YFSETQ. There are 13 residues in the CDR3. The CDR3 is CASSLAGDEKLFF. The CDR3 DNA follows: TGCGCCAGCAGCTTGGCGGGGGACGAAAAACTGTTTTTT.

The chain joins TRBV5-1 to TRBJ2-1; D may correspond to TRBD1 or TRBD2 (5 bases each). Germline V lookup: CDR1 SGHRS, CDR2 YFSETQ. This CDR3 is built from 13 residues. V lost 3 bases and J 6 bases, leaving 10 bases between the germline ends. CDR3 region: CASSSGDVNEQFF. DNA for the CDR3: TGCGCCAGCAGCTCCGGGGACGTCAATGAGCAGTTCTTC.

This clone was seen once. This CDR3 is CASSARIGLLSYEQYF. Written as DNA, the CDR3 is TGTGCCAGCAGCGCCAGAATAGGGCTACTCTCCTACGAGCAGTACTTC. The chain has TRBV11-2 and TRBJ2-7; D is ambiguous. Between the trimmed V and J ends, which lost 5 bases and 0 bases, there was a span of 17 bases. Germline lookup yields CDR1 SGHAT and CDR2 FQNNGV. The CDR3 has 16 residues.

The chain uses TRBV7-6 and TRBJ2-3; 9 nucleotides line up with TRBD1. The germline gives CDR1 SGHVS, CDR2 FNYEAQ. V gave up 5 bases and J gave up 0 bases; unmatched junction bases: 6. The CDR3 covers 16 residues. The CDR3: CASSAEGQGSTDTQYF. CDR3 DNA sequence: TGTGCCAGCAGCGCAGAGGGACAGGGAAGCACAGATACGCAGTATTTT.